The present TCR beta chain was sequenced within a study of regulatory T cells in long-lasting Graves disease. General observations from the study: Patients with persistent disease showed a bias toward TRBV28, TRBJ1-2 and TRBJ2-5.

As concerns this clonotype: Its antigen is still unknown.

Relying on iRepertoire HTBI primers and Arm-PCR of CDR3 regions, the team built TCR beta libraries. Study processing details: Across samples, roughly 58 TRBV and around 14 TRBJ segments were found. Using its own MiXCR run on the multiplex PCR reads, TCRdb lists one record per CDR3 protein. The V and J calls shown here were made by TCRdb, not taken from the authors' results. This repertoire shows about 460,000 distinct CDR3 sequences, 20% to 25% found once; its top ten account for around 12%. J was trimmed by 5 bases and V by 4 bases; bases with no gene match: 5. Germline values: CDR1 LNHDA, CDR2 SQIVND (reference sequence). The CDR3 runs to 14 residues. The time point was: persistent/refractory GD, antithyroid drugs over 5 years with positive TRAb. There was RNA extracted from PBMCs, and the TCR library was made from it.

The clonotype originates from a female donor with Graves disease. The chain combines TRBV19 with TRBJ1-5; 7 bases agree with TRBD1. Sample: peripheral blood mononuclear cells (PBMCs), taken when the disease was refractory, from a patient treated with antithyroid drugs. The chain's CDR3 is CASSRGTADQPQHF. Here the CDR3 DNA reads TGTGCCAGTAGTAGAGGGACAGCCGATCAGCCCCAGCATTTT.